This TCR beta chain came from a study of blood T cell repertoires in COVID-19. About the research overall: COVID-19 samples, acute and convalescent, were from the United States, Italy and Spain. PBMCs, B-cell-depleted T cells, or T cells provided the cDNA or gDNA that made up the material.

The CDR3 length is 15 residues. Germline lookup yields CDR1 MNHEY and CDR2 SMNVEV (reference sequence). V was trimmed by 4 bases and J by 7 bases, leaving 16 bases between them. Original analysis: How many nucleated cells were present was estimated from reference gene primer amplification. Generated by immunoSEQ multiplex PCR, the TCRdb table keeps only in-frame clones and is missing some. For V, J and clone size, that table is used; D and trimming come from the DNA. The repertoire holds 40,000 or so clones, with 85% to 90% as singletons. Input material: peripheral blood. The chain has TRBV27 and TRBJ1-4; D perhaps matches TRBD1 (5 bases). The TCR comes from a human donor in a cohort sampled during active COVID-19. The DNA for the CDR3 is TGTGCCAGCAGTTCCTCCCCAGGGATAGGTGAAAAACTGTTTTTT. Translated: CASSSSPGIGEKLFF. The whole variable domain, filled in from reference TRBV27 and TRBJ1-4, reads EAQVTQNPRYLITVTGKKLTVTCSQNMNHEYMSWYRQDPGLGLRQIYYSMNVEVTDKGDVPEGYKVSRKEKRNFPLILESPSPNQTSLYFCASSSSPGIGEKLFFGSGTQLSVL.